These T cell receptor beta chains were read from a single sample in a study of identical twins' blood T cells. MiXCR, applied by TCRdb to the 5' RACE reads, yields one record per CDR3 protein. The data show around 380,000 distinct CDR3 sequences, about 28% seen once. Sequencing used PBMCs. Receptors originate from a woman aged 18 to 49 in good health. Each CDR3 is given with its conserved first and last residue. The D gene is left open where the match is weak. Clone sizes are given selectively: once, few, many, or a class where the clone is expanded.

>TRBD2|few|TRBV6-6|TRBJ2-3
TGTGCCAGCAGAAGCAGCGGGATTCAAGATACGCAGTATTTT
CASRSSGIQDTQYF
>.|.|TRBV7-9|TRBJ2-2
TGTGCCAGCAGCTTCCTAGGGAATGCCGGGGAGCTGTTTTTT
CASSFLGNAGELFF
>.|.|TRBV30|TRBJ1-1
TGTGCCTCAAGTTGGCTTCTAAACACTGAAGCTTTCTTT
CASSWLLNTEAFF
>TRBD1|.|TRBV19|TRBJ2-4
TGTGCCAGTACTGAGGAGGGACAGGGCAAAAACATTCAGTACTTC
CASTEEGQGKNIQYF
>TRBD1|few|TRBV12-3/TRBV12-4|TRBJ1-1
TGTGCCAGCAGTCAGTGGTTGGGACAGACGAACACTGAAGCTTTCTTT
CASSQWLGQTNTEAFF
>.|.|TRBV20-1|TRBJ1-4
TGCAGTGGGAGGAGGGTTGGTAATGAAAAACTGTTTTTT
CSGRRVGNEKLFF
>.|.|TRBV20-1|TRBJ2-1
TGCAGTGCTGGGGACTCTCCCAGCTCCTACAATGAGCGGTTCTTC
CSAGDSPSSYNERFF
>TRBD1|few|TRBV6-5|TRBJ1-6
TGTGCCAGCAGCAGACCGGGACAGGGTGGTTCACCCCTCCACTTT
CASSRPGQGGSPLHF
>.|.|TRBV19|TRBJ1-3
TGTGCCAGTAGTATCGGGCGGAGCTCTGGAAACACCATATATTTT
CASSIGRSSGNTIYF
>.|few|TRBV9|TRBJ2-2
TGTGCCAGCAGCGCCGACCTCCCCGGGGAGCTGTTTTTT
CASSADLPGELFF
>TRBD1|few|TRBV7-9|TRBJ1-1
TGTGCCAGCAGCCCATCGGGACAGGGAACTGAAGCTTTCTTT
CASSPSGQGTEAFF
>.|.|TRBV27|TRBJ1-1
TGTGCCAGCAGATTAAGACACAAGAACACTGAAGCTTTCTTT
CASRLRHKNTEAFF
>.|few|TRBV20-1|TRBJ1-4
TGCGGGATAATACAGGGAACTTCGGAAAAACTGTTTTTT
CGIIQGTSEKLFF
>TRBD2|.|TRBV19|TRBJ2-2
TGTGCCAGTAATAAGCTAGCGGGATACACCGGGGAGCTGCTTTTT
CASNKLAGYTGELLF
>.|few|TRBV9|TRBJ2-1
TGTGCCAGCAGCCCTCGGAGCGACAGCAATGAGCAGTTCTTC
CASSPRSDSNEQFF
>.|.|TRBV7-8|TRBJ1-1
TGTGCCAGCAGCTTTCAGGGATGGGGCACTGAAGCTTTCTTT
CASSFQGWGTEAFF
>.|.|TRBV19|TRBJ2-1
TGTGCCAGTAGTAAGTGGGAGGAGGAGCAGTTCTTC
CASSKWEEEQFF
>.|few|TRBV9|TRBJ2-5
TGTGCCAGCAATCGGGGGGCAGGAGAGACCCAGTACTTC
CASNRGAGETQYF
>.|.|TRBV5-6|TRBJ1-2
TGTGCCAGCAGCCCCTGGACGCACAACTATGGCTACACCTTC
CASSPWTHNYGYTF
>TRBD2|few|TRBV29-1|TRBJ2-1
TGCAGCGTTGAAGATGGGACTAGCGGAAACAATGAGCAGTTCTTC
CSVEDGTSGNNEQFF
>TRBD2|few|TRBV7-2|TRBJ2-7
TGTGCCAGCAGCTTCCTTAGCGGGGGGAAGTTCTACGAGCAGTACTTC
CASSFLSGGKFYEQYF
>TRBD1|.|TRBV6-5|TRBJ1-1
TGTGCCAGCAGTTACCGCCCAATGGCAGGGGGCATGAACACTGAAGCTTTCTTT
CASSYRPMAGGMNTEAFF
>.|.|TRBV19|TRBJ1-5
TGTGCCAGTAGCTCTTACCTGGCAGGGGTAAATCAGCCCCAGCATTTT
CASSSYLAGVNQPQHF
>.|many|TRBV11-2|TRBJ2-1
TGTGCCAGCAGCTTGGGGAAAAATGAGCAGTTCTTC
CASSLGKNEQFF
>.|.|TRBV13|TRBJ2-1
TGTGCCAGCAGCCCCGCATCCTTTAGCTCCTACAATGAGCAGTTCTTC
CASSPASFSSYNEQFF
>.|.|TRBV9|TRBJ1-1
TGTGCCAGCAGCGGCAGAGGCTCTGAAGCTTTCTTT
CASSGRGSEAFF
>TRBD1|.|TRBV14|TRBJ1-1
TGTGCCAGCAGCCCTATCGGACAGGGCCACACTGAAGCTTTCTTT
CASSPIGQGHTEAFF
>.|.|TRBV5-1|TRBJ2-1
TGCGCCAGCAGCTTGGGGACCCCAGGAGCCTACAATGAGCAGTTCTTC
CASSLGTPGAYNEQFF
>.|.|TRBV2|TRBJ1-5
TGTGCCAGAGGGTATAGCAATCAGCCCCAGCATTTT
CARGYSNQPQHF
>.|.|TRBV29-1|TRBJ1-2
TGCAGCGCGGCGCTGGGGAAGGACTATGGCTACACCTTC
CSAALGKDYGYTF
>.|many|TRBV11-3|TRBJ1-1
TGTGCCAGCAGCTTGTCCAGAAGGACAGAAACCATCCTGAACACTGAAGCTTTCTTT
CASSLSRRTETILNTEAFF
>TRBD1|.|TRBV5-1|TRBJ2-3
TGCGCCAGCAGCCAGGGGACAGAACGCACAGATACGCAGTATTTT
CASSQGTERTDTQYF
>TRBD1|.|TRBV10-3|TRBJ2-7
TGTGCCACTATGTCCGGGACAGGGGGCTACGAGCAGTACTTC
CATMSGTGGYEQYF
>TRBD1|.|TRBV20-1|TRBJ1-1
TGCAGTGCCGCGGACAGGGGGCACACTGAAGCTTTCTTT
CSAADRGHTEAFF
>.|.|TRBV20-1|TRBJ2-7
TGCAGTGCCCGCGGTGGGGGTTACGAGCAGTACTTC
CSARGGGYEQYF
>.|few|TRBV10-3|TRBJ2-1
TGTGCCATCAGTTCCTTGGGGGGAGGAATCAGTGAGCAGTTCTTC
CAISSLGGGISEQFF
>.|many|TRBV7-2|TRBJ2-3
TGTGCCAGCAGCGCGGCACGTGATACGCAGTATTTT
CASSAARDTQYF
>.|few|TRBV20-1|TRBJ1-2
TGCAGTGCGCCGGACTCTCTTTCGGCGCCCTACACCTTC
CSAPDSLSAPYTF
>.|many|TRBV20-1|TRBJ1-2
TGCAGTGCTGGGGGAACGGGGACTAACTATGGCTACACCTTC
CSAGGTGTNYGYTF
>.|few|TRBV20-1|TRBJ2-2
TGCAGTGCTAAGGGACTTATGAACACCGGGGAGCTGTTTTTT
CSAKGLMNTGELFF
>.|many|TRBV12-3/TRBV12-4|TRBJ1-2
TGTGCCAGCAGGATGGACAGAAACTATGGCTACACCTTC
CASRMDRNYGYTF
>TRBD1|few|TRBV12-5|TRBJ1-1
TGTGCTAGTGGTGAGGACAGGCAGTACACTGAAGCTTTCTTT
CASGEDRQYTEAFF
>.|.|TRBV3-1|TRBJ1-1
TGTGCCAGCAGGAAGGGGGGCAGGGCCGACACTGAAGCTTTCTTT
CASRKGGRADTEAFF
>.|.|TRBV11-2|TRBJ2-7
TGTGCCAGCAGCTTAGTATCGACAGGCAACTACGAGCAGTACTTC
CASSLVSTGNYEQYF
>.|few|TRBV7-6|TRBJ2-2
TGTGCCAGCAGCTTAGGTGGACAGACCTTTAACACCGGGGAGCTGTTTTTT
CASSLGGQTFNTGELFF
>.|many|TRBV12-3/TRBV12-4|TRBJ2-1
TGTGCCAGCAGTTTATCGCTACAGGGAAAAAGCAATGAGCAGTTCTTC
CASSLSLQGKSNEQFF
>.|.|TRBV20-1|TRBJ2-7
TGCAGTGCTAGCCTCGCCGCCTACGAGCAGTACTTC
CSASLAAYEQYF
>.|many|TRBV12-3/TRBV12-4|TRBJ1-2
TGTGCCAGCAGTTTTAACAGGGCGGGCTACACCTTC
CASSFNRAGYTF
>.|few|TRBV6-6|TRBJ2-7
TGTGCCAGCAGCCATACTAGCTCCTACGAGCAGTACTTC
CASSHTSSYEQYF
>.|few|TRBV19|TRBJ1-1
TGTGCCAGTAGTACTTGGGACGGCTACACTGAAGCTTTCTTT
CASSTWDGYTEAFF
>.|.|TRBV9|TRBJ2-5
TGTGCCAGCAGCGTAGGCAATCTCCAAGAGACCCAGTACTTC
CASSVGNLQETQYF
>.|.|TRBV29-1|TRBJ1-2
TGCAGCGTTGACCAGGGGAATTTCTATGGCTACACCTTC
CSVDQGNFYGYTF
>.|many|TRBV2|TRBJ1-4
TGTGCCAGCAGTGTATCCACGGTTAGGGCAACTAATGAAAAACTGTTTTTT
CASSVSTVRATNEKLFF